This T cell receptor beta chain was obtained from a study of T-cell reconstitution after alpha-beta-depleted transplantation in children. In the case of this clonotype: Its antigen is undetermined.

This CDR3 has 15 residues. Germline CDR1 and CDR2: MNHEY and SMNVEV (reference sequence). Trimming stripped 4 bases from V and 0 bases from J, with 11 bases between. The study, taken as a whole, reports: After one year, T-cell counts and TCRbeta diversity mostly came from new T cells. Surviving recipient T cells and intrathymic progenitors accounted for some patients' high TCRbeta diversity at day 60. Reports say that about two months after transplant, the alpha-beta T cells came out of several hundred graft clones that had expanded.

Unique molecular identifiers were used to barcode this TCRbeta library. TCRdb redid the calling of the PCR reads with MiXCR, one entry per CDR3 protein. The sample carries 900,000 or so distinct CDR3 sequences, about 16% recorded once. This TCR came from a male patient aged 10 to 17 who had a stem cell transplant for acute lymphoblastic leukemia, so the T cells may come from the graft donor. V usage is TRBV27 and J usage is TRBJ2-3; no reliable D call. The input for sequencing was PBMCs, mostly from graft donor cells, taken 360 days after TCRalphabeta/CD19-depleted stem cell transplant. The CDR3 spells CASSSISASTDTQYF. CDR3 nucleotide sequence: TGTGCCAGCAGTTCAATAAGTGCGAGCACAGATACGCAGTATTTT.